These 7 T cell receptor beta chains originate from one sample sequenced in a study of cytomegalovirus exposure and HLA in healthy donors. PCR employed 60 Vbeta and 13 Jbeta primers. Profiled with immunoSEQ multiplex PCR; TCRdb holds only in-frame clones, not every one. This sample carries roughly 150,000 clones, more than 8% of them seen once, and the ten largest clones take 1.8%. The source material was PBMCs. The source of these receptors is a man aged 50-59 years in good health and CMV-seronegative.

This clone turned up a few times. This chain uses TRBV2 with TRBJ2-5, with unresolved D. Trimming cost V 6 bases and J 6 bases, with 5 bases left between them. This CDR3 is built from 10 residues. The germline gives CDR1 SNHLY, CDR2 FYNNEI. In DNA, the CDR3 is TGTGCCAGCAGGGAGAAGACCCAGTACTTC. This codes for CASREKTQYF. The whole variable domain, filled in from reference TRBV2 and TRBJ2-5, reads EPEVTQTPSHQVTQMGQEVILRCVPISNHLYFYWYRQILGQKVEFLVSFYNNEISEKSEIFDDQFSVERPDGSNFTLKIRSTKLEDSAMYFCASREKTQYFGPGTRLLVL.

This clone was found a few times. This sequence joins TRBV27 and TRBJ1-2, with 7 nucleotides matching TRBD1. There are 13 residues in the CDR3. J lost 6 bases, V lost 6 bases, and 7 bases had no gene match. CDR1 is MNHEY, CDR2 SMNVEV, per germline (reference sequence). The CDR3 loop reads CASRTGQFHGYTF. The CDR3 DNA sequence: TGTGCCAGCAGGACGGGACAGTTTCATGGCTACACCTTC.

This clone was counted between two and nine times. This chain joins TRBV27 and TRBJ1-5; D is ambiguous. Trimming pared 1 base from V and 2 bases from J, leaving 12 bases between. Germline CDR1 reads MNHEY; CDR2 reads SMNVEV (reference sequence). This CDR3 has 16 residues. CDR3 in DNA: TGTGCCAGCAGTTTATATTGGACGCGGGGCAATCAGCCCCAGCATTTT. This sequence encodes CASSLYWTRGNQPQHF.

This clone was picked up a small number of times. The rearrangement links TRBV11-2 to TRBJ2-1, with D possibly matching TRBD2 (5 bases). Trimming shortened V by 8 bases and J by 6 bases, and 20 bases separated the two germline ends. There are 15 residues in the CDR3. The germline CDR1 and CDR2 sequences are SGHAT and FQNNGV. Here the CDR3 DNA reads TGTGCCAGCCGTCTCATCGACGGAGCGGCCAATGAGCAGTTCTTC. This codes for CASRLIDGAANEQFF.

This clone was seen a handful of times. This sequence joins TRBV19 and TRBJ2-7; no clear D gene. The CDR3 spans 13 residues. Germline V gives CDR1 LNHDA, CDR2 SQIVND (reference sequence). V lost 0 bases, J lost 2 bases, and 5 bases lay in between. The DNA for the CDR3 is TGTGCCAGTAGTATAGACAGTACCTACGAGCAGTACTTC. Encoded protein: CASSIDSTYEQYF.

This clone occurred a few times. The chain employs TRBV7-9 and TRBJ1-3; D is ambiguous. This CDR3 has 15 residues. The germline gives CDR1 SEHNR, CDR2 FQNEAQ (reference sequence). V dropped 3 bases and J dropped 0 bases, with 9 bases sitting between them. CDR3 DNA sequence: TGTGCCAGCAGCTTGTTAGAGTACTCTGGAAACACCATATATTTT. Translating it yields CASSLLEYSGNTIYF.

This clone turned up a few times. V and J are TRBV4-1 and TRBJ2-7, with 10 bases that match TRBD2. The CDR3 sequence is 15 residues long. Germline-derived CDR1 and CDR2 are MGHRA and YSYEKL. V was pared by 1 base and J by 6 bases, with 6 bases of the junction left unmatched. The CDR3 nucleotides are TGCGCCAGCAGCCAAGGGCTAGCGGGGGTCGGCGAGCAGTACTTC. Protein sequence: CASSQGLAGVGEQYF.